The 24 T cell receptor beta chains given below trace back to one sample, sequenced in a study of blood T cell repertoires in COVID-19. Using immunoSEQ multiplex PCR, the repertoire was profiled, and TCRdb retains in-frame clones only, with some absent. This table has roughly 80,000 clones, almost 85% appearing once. Sequenced material: peripheral blood. These receptors all come from a man at least 80 years old with acute or convalescent COVID-19.

The rearrangement joins TRBV19 to TRBJ1-1; D ambiguous. V gave up 5 bases and J gave up 6 bases, with 7 bases separating them. Germline assignment: CDR1 LNHDA and CDR2 SQIVND (reference sequence). The CDR3 spans 11 residues. Written as DNA, the CDR3 is TGTGCCAGTAGTCGCGGGCCTGAAGCTTTCTTT. Translation: CASSRGPEAFF.

The rearrangement joins TRBV7-9 to TRBJ2-4, with 8 bases matching TRBD2. CDR1 and CDR2 (germline): SEHNR, FQNEAQ (reference sequence). The trim removed 5 bases at V and 0 bases at J, leaving 3 bases unmatched. There are 15 residues in the CDR3. The CDR3 nucleotides read TGTGCCAGCAGCCCTCGGGGGGGAGCCAAAAACATTCAGTACTTC. Encoded protein: CASSPRGGAKNIQYF.

This chain connects TRBV28 to TRBJ1-2; 7 nucleotides agree with TRBD1. The CDR3 has 13 residues. J lost 3 bases, V lost 7 bases, and 5 bases had no gene match. From germline, CDR1 is MDHEN and CDR2 SYDVKM. The CDR3 bases are TGTGCCAGCACCCTAGGGACAGACTATGGCTACACCTTC. The encoded protein is CASTLGTDYGYTF.

V is TRBV12-3 or TRBV12-4 and J is TRBJ2-1; D remains ambiguous. The CDR3 loop spans 12 amino acids. The V gene lost 3 bases and the J gene lost 7 bases, with 7 bases spanning the gap. The CDR3 DNA follows: TGTGCCAGCAGTTTCGCGATGAATGAGCAGTTCTTC. Its translation is CASSFAMNEQFF.

This clone has just one count. This chain links TRBV7-3 with TRBJ1-3, with TRBD1 matching over 7 bases. Germline values: CDR1 SGHTA, CDR2 FQGTGA. After removal of 5 bases from V and 8 bases from J, the junction contained 6 bases not matched to a gene. This CDR3 spans 13 amino acids. CDR3 sequence: CASSPRQGDTIYF. The CDR3 DNA sequence: TGTGCCAGCAGCCCAAGACAGGGTGACACCATATATTTT.

The chain employs TRBV5-1 and TRBJ1-1; TRBD1 matches 8 bases. CDR3 length: 15 amino acids. The germline V gene has CDR1 SGHRS and CDR2 YFSETQ. The J segment lost 3 bases and the V segment lost 3 bases, leaving 7 bases of the junction unmatched. CDR3 in amino acids: CASSSNGQGYTEAFF. The CDR3, as DNA: TGCGCCAGCAGCTCAAATGGACAGGGTTACACTGAAGCTTTCTTT.

The genes are TRBV7-8 and TRBJ2-3; 14 nucleotides agree with TRBD2. This CDR3 has 17 amino acids. CDR1 SGHVS and CDR2 FQNEAQ come from the germline V gene. The junction had 6 bases not matched to a gene; V was cut back by 7 bases and J by 0 bases. Here the CDR3 DNA reads TGTGCCAGCACCAGGACTAGCGGGGGGTTGAGCACAGATACGCAGTATTTT. It is translated as CASTRTSGGLSTDTQYF. The entire variable domain, with the rest obtained from reference TRBV7-8 and TRBJ2-3, is as follows: GAGVSQSPRYKVAKRGQDVALRCDPISGHVSLFWYQQALGQGPEFLTYFQNEAQLDKSGLPSDRFFAERPEGSVSTLKIQRTQQEDSAVYLCASTRTSGGLSTDTQYFGPGTRLTVL.

V and J are TRBV6-5 and TRBJ2-5; 7 bases fit TRBD1. Germline trimming cut 4 bases from V and 1 base from J; bases unmatched to any gene: 3. The CDR3 has 14 amino acids. Germline-derived CDR1 and CDR2 are MNHEY and SVGAGI. The CDR3 spells CASSWDRTQETQYF. In DNA, the CDR3 is TGTGCCAGCAGTTGGGACAGAACCCAAGAGACCCAGTACTTC.

V usage is TRBV19 and J usage is TRBJ2-7; 8 bases fit TRBD1. The J segment lost 0 bases and the V segment lost 5 bases, leaving 6 bases of the junction unmatched. Germline CDR1 LNHDA, CDR2 SQIVND (reference sequence). The CDR3 runs 15 residues. The CDR3 DNA reads as TGTGCCAGTAGTCCCGGGACAGGAGGCTCCTACGAGCAGTACTTC. It yields the protein CASSPGTGGSYEQYF.

This clone came up once. CDR3 DNA: TGTGCCAGCAGTTACTCGGCAAGGGGGAACACTGAAGCTTTCTTT. It yields the protein CASSYSARGNTEAFF. The V and J genes are TRBV6-5 and TRBJ1-1; a weak D match, TRBD1 (5 bases). Germline V gene sequence: CDR1 MNHEY, CDR2 SVGAGI. V shed 0 bases and J shed 1 base, with 9 bases lying between them. The CDR3 runs 15 residues.

The rearrangement links TRBV5-1 to TRBJ2-1; 10 bases match TRBD2. Trimming at V came to 1 base and at J to 7 bases, leaving 5 bases not matched to a gene. The CDR3 covers 15 residues. Germline V gene data show CDR1 as SGHRS and CDR2 as YFSETQ. The CDR3 coding sequence is TGCGCCAGCAGCTTGTGGGGGACTAGCGTGAATGAGCAGTTCTTC. Protein product: CASSLWGTSVNEQFF.

This clone appeared once. J is TRBJ1-6 and V is TRBV5-1; D perhaps matches TRBD1 (5 bases). CDR3 size: 14 residues. CDR1 is SGHRS, CDR2 YFSETQ, per germline. Trimming took off 3 bases at V and 8 bases at J, with 12 bases between the two ends. This CDR3 is CASSSAGRHSPLHF. The CDR3 DNA reads as TGCGCCAGCAGCTCCGCGGGACGGCATTCACCCCTCCACTTT.

The gene calls are TRBV15 and TRBJ1-5; tentatively, D is TRBD1 (5 bases). The V and J ends lost 5 bases and 0 bases respectively, with 17 bases between them. The CDR3 covers 17 residues. The germline V gene has CDR1 LNHNV and CDR2 YYDKDF (reference sequence). The CDR3 DNA sequence: TGTGCCACCAGCCCATTTACAGGTCGGAGTAGCAATCAGCCCCAGCATTTT. Translating it yields CATSPFTGRSSNQPQHF.

The chain joins TRBV2 to TRBJ2-7; TRBD1 matches 9 bases. The CDR3 length is 16 residues. Germline values: CDR1 SNHLY, CDR2 FYNNEI. Unmatched junction bases numbered 10, after V lost 4 bases and J lost 3 bases. The CDR3 DNA is TGTGCCAGCAGTGCTCCGGGACAGGGTTCCCTCTACGAGCAGTACTTC. Its protein product is CASSAPGQGSLYEQYF.

This clone was seen once. The chain has TRBV19 and TRBJ1-5; 12 bases fit TRBD1. The germline V gene encodes CDR1 LNHDA and CDR2 SQIVND (reference sequence). The CDR3 loop spans 16 amino acids. V dropped 3 bases and J dropped 7; count of bases not matched to a gene: 7. CDR3 in amino acids: CASSMRGQGAGQPQHF. The CDR3 DNA is TGTGCCAGTAGTATGAGGGGACAGGGGGCGGGGCAGCCCCAGCATTTT.

The J gene is TRBJ1-2, the V gene TRBV6-5; 7 bases align to TRBD1. Germline lookup yields CDR1 MNHEY and CDR2 SVGAGI. CDR3 length equals 15 residues. The J segment lost 4 bases and the V segment lost 6 bases, leaving 11 bases of the junction unmatched. The CDR3 DNA follows: TGTGCCAGCAGACAACAGGGGTTCGGGACCTATGGCTACACCTTC. It encodes CASRQQGFGTYGYTF.

The J gene is TRBJ2-3, the V gene TRBV5-1; 7 nucleotides line up with TRBD2. Per germline, CDR1 SGHRS and CDR2 YFSETQ. The V gene end was trimmed by 4 bases and the J gene end by 1 base; junction bases not matched to a gene: 9. The CDR3 runs 16 residues. The CDR3 here is CASSPTHGGGTDTQYF. In DNA, the CDR3 is TGCGCCAGCAGCCCTACTCATGGGGGGGGCACAGATACGCAGTATTTT.

This chain joins TRBV5-1 and TRBJ2-3, with 10 bases that match TRBD1. CDR3 length equals 15 residues. Per germline, CDR1 SGHRS and CDR2 YFSETQ. The J segment lost 6 bases and the V segment lost 0 bases, leaving 4 bases of the junction unmatched. The CDR3 bases are TGCGCCAGCAGCTTGGCCGGGACAGGGGCCGATACGCAGTATTTT. Its protein product is CASSLAGTGADTQYF.

V usage is TRBV10-3 and J usage is TRBJ1-1; 8 bases align to TRBD1. J was trimmed by 0 bases and V by 8 bases; bases with no gene match: 5. The germline V gene has CDR1 ENHRY and CDR2 SYGVKD. The CDR3 is made up of 14 amino acids. The CDR3 region has the DNA TGTGCCATCTCCGGACAGGGCGTGAACACTGAAGCTTTCTTT. Its translation is CAISGQGVNTEAFF.

The chain carries TRBV5-8 and TRBJ1-4; D gene uncertain. In germline, CDR1 is SGHTS, CDR2 YDEGEE. There are 15 residues in the CDR3. V lost 0 bases and J lost 0, with 6 bases in between. Here the CDR3 DNA reads TGTGCCAGCAGCTTGGACGGTGCAACTAATGAAAAACTGTTTTTT. Translated, it gives CASSLDGATNEKLFF.

V is TRBV5-6 and J is TRBJ1-5; possibly TRBD1 for D (5 bases). The CDR3 has 17 residues. V was clipped by 0 bases and J by 2 bases, with 15 bases between them. Per the germline V gene, CDR1 is SGHDT and CDR2 is YYEEEE. DNA for the CDR3: TGTGCCAGCAGCTTGGGGGCAGGGATGTTTGGCAATCAGCCCCAGCATTTT. Amino acid sequence: CASSLGAGMFGNQPQHF.

V usage is TRBV7-9 and J usage is TRBJ2-3, with TRBD1 as a possible D gene (6 bases). This CDR3 has 15 residues. V lost 5 bases and J lost 1, with 13 bases in between. Germline loops: CDR1 SEHNR, CDR2 FQNEAQ (reference sequence). The CDR3 reads CASSPTGQGTDTQYF. The CDR3 DNA is TGTGCCAGCAGCCCGACGGGACAAGGCACAGATACGCAGTATTTT. Complete variable domain (other parts from reference TRBV7-9 and TRBJ2-3): DTGVSQNPRHKITKRGQNVTFRCDPISEHNRLYWYRQTLGQGPEFLTYFQNEAQLEKSRLLSDRFSAERPKGSFSTLEIQRTEQGDSAMYLCASSPTGQGTDTQYFGPGTRLTVL.

The V call is TRBV5-4, the J call TRBJ2-3; 15 positions match TRBD2. The CDR3 is 16 amino acids. Germline CDR1 reads SGHNT; CDR2 reads YYREEE (reference sequence). The V and J ends lost 4 bases and 5 bases, in that order; junction bases with no gene match: 5. CDR3 nucleotide sequence: TGTGCCAGCAGCGAGGGACTAGCGGGGGGCGAAGATACGCAGTATTTT. Translating gives CASSEGLAGGEDTQYF.

The V call is TRBV3-1 (or the pseudogene TRBV3-2), the J call TRBJ1-5; D is ambiguous. This CDR3 region has 15 residues. V was cut by 1 base and J by 3 bases, with 10 bases left in between. CDR1 and CDR2 from the germline V gene are LGHDT and YNNKEL (reference sequence). The CDR3 loop reads CASSQGQQLNQPQHF. The CDR3 coding sequence is TGTGCCAGCAGCCAAGGTCAACAGCTCAATCAGCCCCAGCATTTT.